This T cell receptor beta chain was recovered during a study of human T cells and chemical hapten exposure. Germline V gives CDR1 DFQATT, CDR2 SNEGSKA (reference sequence). V was cut by 3 bases and J by 0 bases, with 11 bases left in between. The CDR3 has 14 residues. This clonotype was counted many times. This sample's time point: patch test 3, about 24 weeks after DPC sensitization. As for treatment: therapeutic diphenylcyclopropenone sensitization with weekly scalp DPC. One entry per CDR3 protein, called by TCRdb with MiXCR from the RACE reads. The profile shows 82,000 or so distinct CDR3 sequences, approximately 13% of them singletons.

The chain uses TRBV20-1 and TRBJ1-1; D possibly corresponds to TRBD1 (5 bases). Material: whole blood, obtained in connection with sensitization to the hapten diphenylcyclopropenone (DPC). This clonotype was obtained from a woman aged 50 to 60 with alopecia areata. Some clones in this sample may be carry-over from other donors' samples. In DNA form, the CDR3 reads TGCAGTGCTAGTTTTAGGACACTGAACACTGAAGCTTTCTTT. Residues: CSASFRTLNTEAFF.